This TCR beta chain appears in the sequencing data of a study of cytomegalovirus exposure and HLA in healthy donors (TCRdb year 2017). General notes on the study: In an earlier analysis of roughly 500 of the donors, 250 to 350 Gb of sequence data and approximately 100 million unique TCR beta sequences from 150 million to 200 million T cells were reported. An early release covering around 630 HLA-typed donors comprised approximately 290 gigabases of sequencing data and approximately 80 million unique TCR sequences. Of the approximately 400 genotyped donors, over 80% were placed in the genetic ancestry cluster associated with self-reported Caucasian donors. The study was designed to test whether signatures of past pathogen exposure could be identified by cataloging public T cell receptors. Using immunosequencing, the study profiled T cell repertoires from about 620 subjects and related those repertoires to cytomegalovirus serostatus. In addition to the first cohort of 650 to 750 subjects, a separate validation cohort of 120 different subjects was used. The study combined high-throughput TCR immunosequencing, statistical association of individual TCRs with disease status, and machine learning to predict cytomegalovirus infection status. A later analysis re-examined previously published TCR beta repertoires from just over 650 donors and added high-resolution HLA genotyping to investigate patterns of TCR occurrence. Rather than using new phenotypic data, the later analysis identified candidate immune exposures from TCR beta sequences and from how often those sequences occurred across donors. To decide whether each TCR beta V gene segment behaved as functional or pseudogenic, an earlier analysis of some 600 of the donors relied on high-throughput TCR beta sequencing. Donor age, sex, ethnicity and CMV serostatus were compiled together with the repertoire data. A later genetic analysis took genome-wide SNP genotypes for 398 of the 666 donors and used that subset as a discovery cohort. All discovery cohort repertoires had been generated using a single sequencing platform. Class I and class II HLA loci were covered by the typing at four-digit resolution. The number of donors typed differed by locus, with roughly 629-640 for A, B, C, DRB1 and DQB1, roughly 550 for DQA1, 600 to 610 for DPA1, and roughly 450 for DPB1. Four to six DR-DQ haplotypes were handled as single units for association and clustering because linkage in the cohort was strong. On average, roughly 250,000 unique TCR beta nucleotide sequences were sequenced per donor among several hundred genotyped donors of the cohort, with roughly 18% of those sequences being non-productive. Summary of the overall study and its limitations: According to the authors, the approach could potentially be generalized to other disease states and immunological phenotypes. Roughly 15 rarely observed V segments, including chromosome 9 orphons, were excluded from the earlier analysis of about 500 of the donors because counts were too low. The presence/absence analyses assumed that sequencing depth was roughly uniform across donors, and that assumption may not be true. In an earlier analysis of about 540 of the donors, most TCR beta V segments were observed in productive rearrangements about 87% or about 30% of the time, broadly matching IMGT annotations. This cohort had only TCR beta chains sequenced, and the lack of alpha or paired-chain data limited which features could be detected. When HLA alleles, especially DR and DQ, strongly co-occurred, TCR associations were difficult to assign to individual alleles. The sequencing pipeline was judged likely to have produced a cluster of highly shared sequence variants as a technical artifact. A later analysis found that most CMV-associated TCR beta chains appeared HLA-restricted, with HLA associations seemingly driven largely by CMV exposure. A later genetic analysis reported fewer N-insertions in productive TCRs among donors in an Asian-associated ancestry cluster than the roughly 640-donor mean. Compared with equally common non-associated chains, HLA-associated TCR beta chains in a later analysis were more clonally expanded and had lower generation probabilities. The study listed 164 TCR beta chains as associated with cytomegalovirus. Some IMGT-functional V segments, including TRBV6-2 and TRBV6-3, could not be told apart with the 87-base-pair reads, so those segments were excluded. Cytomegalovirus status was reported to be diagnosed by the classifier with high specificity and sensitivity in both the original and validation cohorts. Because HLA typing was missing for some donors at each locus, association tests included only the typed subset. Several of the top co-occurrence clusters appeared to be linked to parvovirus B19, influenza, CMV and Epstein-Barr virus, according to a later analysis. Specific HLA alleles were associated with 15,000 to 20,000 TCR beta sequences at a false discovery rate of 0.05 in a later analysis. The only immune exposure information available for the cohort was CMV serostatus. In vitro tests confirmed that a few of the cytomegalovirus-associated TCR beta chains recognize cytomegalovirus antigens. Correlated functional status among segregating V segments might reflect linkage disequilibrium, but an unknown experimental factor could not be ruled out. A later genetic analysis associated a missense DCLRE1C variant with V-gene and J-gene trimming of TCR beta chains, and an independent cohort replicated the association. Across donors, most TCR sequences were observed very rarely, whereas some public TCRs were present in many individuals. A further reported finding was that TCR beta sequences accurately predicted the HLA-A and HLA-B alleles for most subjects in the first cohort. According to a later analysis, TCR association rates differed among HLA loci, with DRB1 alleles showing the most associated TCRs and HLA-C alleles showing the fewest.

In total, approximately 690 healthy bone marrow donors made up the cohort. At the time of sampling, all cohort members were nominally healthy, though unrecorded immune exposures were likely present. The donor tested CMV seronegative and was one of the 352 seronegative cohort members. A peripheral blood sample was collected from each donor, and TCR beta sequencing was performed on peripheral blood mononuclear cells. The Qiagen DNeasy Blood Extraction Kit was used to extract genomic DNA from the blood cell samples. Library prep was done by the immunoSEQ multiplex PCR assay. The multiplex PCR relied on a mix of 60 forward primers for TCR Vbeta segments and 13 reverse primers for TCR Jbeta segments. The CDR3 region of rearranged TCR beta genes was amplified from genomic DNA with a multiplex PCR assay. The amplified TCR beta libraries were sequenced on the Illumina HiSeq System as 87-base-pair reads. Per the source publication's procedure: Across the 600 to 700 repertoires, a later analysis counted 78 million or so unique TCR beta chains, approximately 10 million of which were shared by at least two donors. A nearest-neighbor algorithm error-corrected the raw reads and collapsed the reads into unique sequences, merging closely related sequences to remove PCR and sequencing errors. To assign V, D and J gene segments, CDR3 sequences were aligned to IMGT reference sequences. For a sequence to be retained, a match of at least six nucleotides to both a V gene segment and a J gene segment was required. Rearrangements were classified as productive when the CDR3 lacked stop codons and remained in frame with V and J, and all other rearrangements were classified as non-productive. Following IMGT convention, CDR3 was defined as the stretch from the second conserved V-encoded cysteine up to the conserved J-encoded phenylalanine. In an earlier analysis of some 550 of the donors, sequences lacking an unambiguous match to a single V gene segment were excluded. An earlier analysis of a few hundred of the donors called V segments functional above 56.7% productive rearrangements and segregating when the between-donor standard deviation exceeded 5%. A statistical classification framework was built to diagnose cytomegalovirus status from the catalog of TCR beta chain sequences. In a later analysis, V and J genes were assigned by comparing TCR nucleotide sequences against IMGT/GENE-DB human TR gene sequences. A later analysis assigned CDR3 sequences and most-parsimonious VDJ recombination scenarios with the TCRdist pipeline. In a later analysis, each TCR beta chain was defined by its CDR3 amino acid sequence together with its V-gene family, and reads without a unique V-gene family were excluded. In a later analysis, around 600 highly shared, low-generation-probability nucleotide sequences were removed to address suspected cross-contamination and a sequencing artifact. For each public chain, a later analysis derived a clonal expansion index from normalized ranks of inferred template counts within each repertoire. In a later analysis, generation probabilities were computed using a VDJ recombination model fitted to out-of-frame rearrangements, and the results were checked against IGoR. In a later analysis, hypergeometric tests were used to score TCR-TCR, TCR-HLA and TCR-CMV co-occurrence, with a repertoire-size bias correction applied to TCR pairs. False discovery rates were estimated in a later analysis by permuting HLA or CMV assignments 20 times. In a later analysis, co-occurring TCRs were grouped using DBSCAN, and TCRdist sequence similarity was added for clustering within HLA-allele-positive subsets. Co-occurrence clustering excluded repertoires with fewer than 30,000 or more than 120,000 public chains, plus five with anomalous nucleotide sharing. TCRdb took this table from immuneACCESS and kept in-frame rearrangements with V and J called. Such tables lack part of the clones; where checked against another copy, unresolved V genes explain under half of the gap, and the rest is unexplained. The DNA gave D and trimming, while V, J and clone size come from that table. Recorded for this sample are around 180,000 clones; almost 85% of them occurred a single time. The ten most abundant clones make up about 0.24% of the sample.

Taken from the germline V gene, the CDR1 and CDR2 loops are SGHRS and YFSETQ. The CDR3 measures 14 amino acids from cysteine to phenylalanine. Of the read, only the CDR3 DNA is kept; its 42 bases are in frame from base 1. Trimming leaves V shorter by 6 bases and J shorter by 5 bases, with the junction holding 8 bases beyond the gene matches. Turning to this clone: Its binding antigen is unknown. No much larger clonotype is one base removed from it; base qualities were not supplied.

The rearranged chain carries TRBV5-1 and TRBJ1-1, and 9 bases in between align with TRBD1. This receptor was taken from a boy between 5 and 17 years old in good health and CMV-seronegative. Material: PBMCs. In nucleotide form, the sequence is TGCGCCAGCATATTGGACAGGGGAGGTACTGAAGCTTTCTTT. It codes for CASILDRGGTEAFF.